These T cell receptor beta chains were read from a single sample in a study of follicular helper T cells after annual influenza vaccination. This table comes from immunoSEQ multiplex PCR, and its TCRdb copy is limited to in-frame clones, with some not included. In the table there are 10,000 to 15,000 clones, roughly 78% of which are singletons. This specimen consisted of CXCR5- memory CD4+ T cells sorted from blood, obtained on the day of influenza vaccination. The source of these receptors is an adult who received the influenza vaccine. Each CDR3 is given with its conserved first and last residue. Fields, in order: D gene, V gene, J gene, clone size, CDR3 DNA, CDR3 protein. A D gene is named only where the DNA matches it firmly. Not every row has a clone size; where given, it reads once, few, many or a size class.

>NA|TRBV7-9|TRBJ1-2|few
TGTGCCAGCAGTGTGGGGGTGGCTGGCTACACCTTC
CASSVGVAGYTF
>TRBD2|TRBV9|TRBJ2-1|NA
TGTGCCAGCAGCCCCCGTGAGCGGGGCGTGAAAAATGAGCAGTTCTTC
CASSPRERGVKNEQFF
>NA|TRBV5-6|TRBJ2-2|NA
TGTGCCAGCAGCTTGGCGTCAGGGGTTTTTTACACCGGGGAGCTGTTTTTT
CASSLASGVFYTGELFF
>NA|TRBV27|TRBJ1-2|few
TGTGCCAGCAGTCTAGAACAGGGTAGAGGCTACACCTTC
CASSLEQGRGYTF
>NA|TRBV7-9|TRBJ1-5|few
TGTGCCAGCAGCTTAATAGGCACCAATCAGCCCCAGCATTTT
CASSLIGTNQPQHF
>NA|TRBV18|TRBJ2-2|NA
TGTGCCAGCTCACCCCGGGACCTAAACACCGGGGAGCTGTTTTTT
CASSPRDLNTGELFF
>NA|TRBV7-2|TRBJ2-5|NA
TGTGCCAGCAGCTTAGTAGGTGGGGAGACCCAGTACTTC
CASSLVGGETQYF
>TRBD2|TRBV5-5|TRBJ2-2|NA
TGTGCCAGCGGCCAGGAGCGGGGGTGGACCGGGGAGCTGTTTTTT
CASGQERGWTGELFF
>NA|TRBV7-9|TRBJ1-1|NA
TGTGCCAGCAGCTTATTCCGGACTGAAGCTTTCTTT
CASSLFRTEAFF
>NA|TRBV7-9|TRBJ2-3|NA
TGTGCCAGCAGCTTAGCATTGGGGGGGCTCTCAGATACGCAGTATTTT
CASSLALGGLSDTQYF
>NA|TRBV6-1|TRBJ2-5|NA
TGTGCCAGCAGTGAGACAGGACCGGGGCAAGAGACCCAGTACTTC
CASSETGPGQETQYF
>NA|TRBV18|TRBJ1-2|NA
TGTGCCAGCTCACCATCCTCCGGGCCCGGTGGCTACACCTTC
CASSPSSGPGGYTF
>TRBD1|TRBV11-3|TRBJ2-1|once
TGTGCCAGCAGCTCAGGGGGTCCCTACAATGAGCAGTTCTTC
CASSSGGPYNEQFF
>TRBD2|TRBV2|TRBJ2-1|NA
TGTGCCAGCAGGGTAGCGGGGTTAACCTACAATGAGCAGTTCTTC
CASRVAGLTYNEQFF
>NA|TRBV11-3|TRBJ2-3|NA
TGTGCCAGCAGCCCAGCAGGGGAGCCCACAGATACGCAGTATTTT
CASSPAGEPTDTQYF
>NA|TRBV23-1|TRBJ2-7|NA
TGCGCCAGCAGTTCCCACCGGGACGGATGCTACGAGCAGTACTTC
CASSSHRDGCYEQYF
>NA|TRBV4-2|TRBJ2-6|NA
TGTGCCAGCAGCCAAGATCGGAGGGCTGGGGCCAACGTCCTGACTTTC
CASSQDRRAGANVLTF
>NA|TRBV6-6|TRBJ1-5|NA
TGTGCCAGCAGTCCTGACACCTTTAATCAGCCCCAGCATTTT
CASSPDTFNQPQHF
>NA|TRBV9|TRBJ1-3|NA
TGTGCCAGCAGCGCCGACCTTAACACCATATATTTT
CASSADLNTIYF
>NA|TRBV6-5|TRBJ2-2|NA
TGTGCCAGCAGTTACTCGGGGGGCCCGATCGCCGGGGAGCTGTTTTTT
CASSYSGGPIAGELFF
>TRBD1|TRBV5-1|TRBJ1-5|once
TGCGCCAGCAGCGCAGGGGGTATCAATCAGCCCCAGCATTTT
CASSAGGINQPQHF
>NA|TRBV7-9|TRBJ1-1|NA
TGTGCCAGCAGCTTTTTATCCGGGGGAGCTTTCTTT
CASSFLSGGAFF
>NA|TRBV7-9|TRBJ1-6|NA
TGTGCCAGCAGCTTAGATTCCGGTTCACCCCTCCACTTT
CASSLDSGSPLHF
>NA|TRBV7-9|TRBJ1-3|NA
TGTGCCAGCAGCTTAGCCACCGGGGGAGGAAACACCATATATTTT
CASSLATGGGNTIYF
>NA|TRBV5-1|TRBJ2-7|NA
TGCGCCAGCAGCTTGGCAGGGTACTACGAGCAGTACTTC
CASSLAGYYEQYF
>NA|TRBV2|TRBJ1-2|NA
TGTGCCAGCAGCCCCGGGACGGATTATGGCTACACCTTC
CASSPGTDYGYTF